Below, one T cell receptor (beta chain) is given with its context. This record belongs to a study of cytomegalovirus exposure and HLA in healthy donors. J gave up 7 bases and V 4 bases, and 13 bases lay outside the gene matches. The CDR3 runs 15 residues. Germline V gene lookup returns CDR1 SQVTM and CDR2 ANQGSEA. This PCR relied on a set of 60 Vbeta primers and 13 Jbeta primers. Generated by immunoSEQ multiplex PCR, the TCRdb table keeps only in-frame clones and is missing some. This sample has roughly 110,000 clones, with around 75% found just once. The TCR comes from a female donor in good health and CMV-seronegative. Sequencing used PBMCs. The chain combines TRBV29-1 with TRBJ2-4, with 7 bases identical to TRBD1. The CDR3 protein is CSVAISPGGGNIQYF. CDR3 nucleotides: TGCAGCGTTGCAATTAGTCCAGGGGGTGGGAACATTCAGTACTTC.